This paragraph covers one T cell receptor beta chain sequence. The sample belongs to a study of monozygotic twins with inflammatory bowel disease. One entry per CDR3 protein, without DNA, is what TCRdb gives after re-calling the 5' RACE reads. In all, the sample yields more than 85,000 distinct CDR3 sequences. CDR1 is MNHEY, CDR2 SMNVEV, per germline (reference sequence). The CDR3 sequence is 15 residues long. The chain carries TRBV27 and TRBJ2-7; with no DNA, the TCRdb D assignment of TRBD1 cannot be verified. Source material: blood. The source of this sequence is a human donor with ulcerative colitis or Crohn's disease, or a healthy co-twin of an affected twin (not recorded which). This chain's CDR3 is CASSLVGTGFDEQYF.